The 17 T cell receptor beta chains below all came from one sample that was sequenced in a study of control samples from healthy donors and cancer patients. Sequencing was performed with immunoSEQ multiplex PCR; in TCRdb, only in-frame clones are kept and a portion is missing. The sample carries approximately 40,000 clones, approximately 70% recorded once. The sample comprised formalin-fixed, paraffin-embedded tissue. The receptors derive from a male donor with melanoma.

V usage is TRBV20-1 and J usage is TRBJ2-2; D ambiguous. This CDR3 spans 11 amino acids. Germline V lookup: CDR1 DFQATT, CDR2 SNEGSKA (reference sequence). The ends were cut back, 6 bases at V and 4 bases at J, with 6 bases in the middle. The CDR3 nucleotides are TGCAGTGCCAGTAGCACCGGGGAGCTGTTTTTT. It is translated as CSASSTGELFF.

V is TRBV27 and J is TRBJ1-1, with a tentative D call TRBD1 (6 bases). V shed 2 bases and J shed 1 base, with 11 bases lying between them. This CDR3 contains 15 residues. Per germline, CDR1 MNHEY and CDR2 SMNVEV (reference sequence). The CDR3 loop is CASSLTETGNTEAFF. CDR3 bases: TGTGCCAGCAGTTTAACTGAGACAGGGAACACTGAAGCTTTCTTT.

This clone occurred a few times. V and J are TRBV6-6 and TRBJ1-6; tentative D call: TRBD1 (6 bases). The CDR3 contains 13 residues. Trimming stripped 6 bases from V and 7 bases from J, with 10 bases between. Germline V gene lookup returns CDR1 MNHNY and CDR2 SVGAGI (reference sequence). CDR3 sequence: CASRGGGNSPLHF. CDR3 DNA sequence: TGTGCCAGCAGGGGAGGGGGGAATTCACCCCTCCACTTT.

This clone was detected only a few times. The chain employs TRBV6-6 and TRBJ2-3, with a weak D call TRBD1 (5 bases). The CDR3 has 12 residues. Germline V lookup: CDR1 MNHNY, CDR2 SVGAGI (reference sequence). Between the trimmed V and J ends, which lost 6 bases and 2 bases, there was a span of 6 bases. CDR3 protein: CASSGHTDTQYF. CDR3 nucleotides: TGTGCCAGCAGCGGACACACAGATACGCAGTATTTT.

The chain couples TRBV4-1 to TRBJ1-4; tentatively, D is TRBD1 (6 bases). CDR1 MGHRA and CDR2 YSYEKL come from the germline V gene. The ends were cut back, 5 bases at V and 5 bases at J, with 15 bases in the middle. The CDR3 has 15 amino acids. CDR3 sequence (DNA): TGCGCCAGCAGCGGACCACAGGGCTCCAATGAAAAACTGTTTTTT. Translation: CASSGPQGSNEKLFF.

The chain recombines TRBV5-1 with TRBJ1-2, with D unclear. V lost 4 bases to trimming and J lost 3 bases, with 10 bases between them. The CDR3 sequence is 13 residues long. CDR1 and CDR2 from the germline V gene are SGHRS and YFSETQ. CDR3 DNA: TGCGCCAGCAGCATAGGGTGGGACTATGGCTACACCTTC. Translated, it gives CASSIGWDYGYTF.

The chain has TRBV30 and TRBJ2-1; 16 nucleotides align to TRBD2. This CDR3 spans 22 amino acids. Germline loops: CDR1 GTSNPN, CDR2 SVGIG (reference sequence). J gave up 1 base and V 2 bases, and 17 bases lay outside the gene matches. The CDR3 region is CAWSRTRSRGTSGRASYNEQFF. Here the CDR3 DNA reads TGTGCCTGGAGTCGAACCCGGAGCCGGGGGACTAGCGGGAGGGCGTCCTACAATGAGCAGTTCTTC.

This chain joins TRBV14 and TRBJ2-7, with D possibly being TRBD2 (5 bases). The germline CDR1 and CDR2 sequences are SGHDN and FVKESK. This CDR3 contains 14 residues. V was shortened by 4 bases and J by 4 bases, with 14 bases between the two germline ends. The CDR3: CASSLGGLGYEQYF. The DNA for the CDR3 is TGTGCCAGCAGCCTTGGAGGCTTGGGATACGAGCAGTACTTC.

The V call is TRBV19, the J call TRBJ1-5; tentatively, D is TRBD1 (6 bases). Germline assignment: CDR1 LNHDA and CDR2 SQIVND (reference sequence). The CDR3 is 14 amino acids. V was cut by 4 bases and J by 0 bases, with 7 bases left in between. CDR3 residues: CASSRTDSNQPQHF. For the CDR3, the DNA is TGTGCCAGTAGTAGGACAGATAGCAATCAGCCCCAGCATTTT.

The chain recombines TRBV3-1 (or the pseudogene TRBV3-2) with TRBJ1-1, with a tentative D call TRBD1 (5 bases). Germline loops: CDR1 LGHDT, CDR2 YNNKEL (reference sequence). The CDR3 length is 14 residues. The ends were cut back, 4 bases at V and 5 bases at J, with 14 bases in the middle. CDR3 loop: CASSPPGTGTEAFF. The CDR3 nucleotides read TGTGCCAGCAGCCCACCAGGGACGGGGACTGAAGCTTTCTTT.

This CDR3 is CASRRITTGNTGELFF. Here the CDR3 DNA reads TGTGCCAGTAGACGGATCACCACAGGGAACACCGGGGAGCTGTTTTTT. This sequence joins TRBV19 and TRBJ2-2; maybe TRBD1 (5 bases). With 6 bases removed from V and 1 base from J, the gap between germline ends came to 15 bases. The CDR3 runs 16 residues. The germline V gene has CDR1 LNHDA and CDR2 SQIVND (reference sequence).

The rearrangement links TRBV19 to TRBJ2-1, with a possible D match to TRBD1 (6 bases). V lost 4 bases and J 8 bases, leaving 15 bases between the germline ends. CDR1 is LNHDA and CDR2 is SQIVND in the germline V gene (reference sequence). This CDR3 has 14 residues. CDR3 nucleotides: TGTGCCAGTAGTACCCCAGGGGCCAGGGATGAGCAGTTCTTC. Residues: CASSTPGARDEQFF.

The V gene is TRBV4-2, the J gene TRBJ1-6; the match to TRBD1 covers 9 bases. Germline V gives CDR1 LGHNA, CDR2 YNFKEQ. This CDR3 region has 16 residues. With V trimmed by 3 bases and J by 6 bases, 6 bases remained unmatched. CDR3 residues: CASSQDRDRANSPLHF. CDR3 nucleotides: TGTGCCAGCAGCCAGGATCGGGACAGGGCTAATTCACCCCTCCACTTT.

The rearrangement links TRBV28 to TRBJ1-1; no reliable D call. Trimming took off 10 bases at V and 2 bases at J, with 17 bases between the two ends. This CDR3 region has 14 residues. Germline lookup yields CDR1 MDHEN and CDR2 SYDVKM. The CDR3 DNA sequence: TGTGCCACCTTCATGGGGTCCAGAAACACTGAAGCTTTCTTT. The encoded protein is CATFMGSRNTEAFF. Variable domain in full (rest from reference TRBV28 and TRBJ1-1): DVKVTQSSRYLVKRTGEKVFLECVQDMDHENMFWYRQDPGLGLRLIYFSYDVKMKEKGDIPEGYSVSREKKERFSLILESASTNQTSMYLCATFMGSRNTEAFFGQGTRLTVV.

This chain joins TRBV28 and TRBJ2-5; D perhaps matches TRBD1 (6 bases). The CDR3 length is 16 residues. The V and J ends lost 1 base and 3 bases respectively, with 15 bases between them. Germline assignment: CDR1 MDHEN and CDR2 SYDVKM. CDR3 sequence reads: CASSLSGWGTKETQYF. CDR3 sequence (DNA): TGTGCCAGCAGTTTATCGGGGTGGGGGACAAAAGAGACCCAGTACTTC.

This chain links TRBV5-5 with TRBJ2-5; tentatively, D is TRBD1 (5 bases). The CDR3 loop spans 14 amino acids. Trimming took off 0 bases at V and 1 base at J, with 7 bases between the two ends. Germline V gives CDR1 SGHKS, CDR2 YYEKEE (reference sequence). The CDR3 DNA sequence: TGTGCCAGCAGCTTGGCAAGGGGCCAAGAGACCCAGTACTTC. Translation gives CASSLARGQETQYF.

This clone showed up many times. The chain employs TRBV4-1 and TRBJ2-2, with 7 positions matching TRBD2. The CDR3 totals 15 residues. J lost 5 bases, V lost 2 bases, and 5 bases had no gene match. Germline V lookup: CDR1 MGHRA, CDR2 YSYEKL. The CDR3 DNA is TGCGCCAGCAGCCAACTTGCGGGAGATACCGGGGAGCTGTTTTTT. Translation: CASSQLAGDTGELFF.